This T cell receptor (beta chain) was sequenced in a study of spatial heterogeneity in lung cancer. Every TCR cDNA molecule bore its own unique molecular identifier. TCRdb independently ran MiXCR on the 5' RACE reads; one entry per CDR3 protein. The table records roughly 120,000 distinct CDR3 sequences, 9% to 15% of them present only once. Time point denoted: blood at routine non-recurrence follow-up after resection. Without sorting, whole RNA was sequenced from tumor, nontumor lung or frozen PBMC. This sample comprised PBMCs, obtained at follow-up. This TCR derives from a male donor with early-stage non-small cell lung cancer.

CDR3 coding DNA: TGTGCCACCAGCAGAGGCTACACTGAAGCTTTCTTT. Translated, it gives CATSRGYTEAFF. V and J are TRBV15 and TRBJ1-1; D is undetermined. The CDR3 is 12 amino acids. With 1 base removed from V and 3 bases from J, the gap between germline ends came to 3 bases. The germline gives CDR1 LNHNV, CDR2 YYDKDF (reference sequence).